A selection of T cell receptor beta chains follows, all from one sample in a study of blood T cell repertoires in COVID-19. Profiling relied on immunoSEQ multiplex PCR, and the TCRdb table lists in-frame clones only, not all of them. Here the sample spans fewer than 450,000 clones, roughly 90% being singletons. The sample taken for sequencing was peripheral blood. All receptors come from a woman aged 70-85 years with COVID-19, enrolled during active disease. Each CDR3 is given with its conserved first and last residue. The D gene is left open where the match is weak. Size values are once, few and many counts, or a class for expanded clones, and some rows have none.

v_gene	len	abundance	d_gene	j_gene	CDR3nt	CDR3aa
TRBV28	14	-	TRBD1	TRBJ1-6	TGTGCCAGCAGTTTAAGCAGGGGGAATTCACCCCTCCACTTT	CASSLSRGNSPLHF
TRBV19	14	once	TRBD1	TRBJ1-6	TGTGCCAGTAGCCTGACAGGGAAGGGTTCACCCCTCCACTTT	CASSLTGKGSPLHF
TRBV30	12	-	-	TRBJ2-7	TGTGCCTGGAGTGTAGGGGGTTACGAGCAGTACTTC	CAWSVGGYEQYF
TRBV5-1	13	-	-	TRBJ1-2	TGCGCCAGCAGCGTGGACAGTGGATATGGCTACACCTTC	CASSVDSGYGYTF
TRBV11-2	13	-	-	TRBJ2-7	TGTGCCAGCAGCTTACAGGGCTCCTACGAGCAGTACTTC	CASSLQGSYEQYF
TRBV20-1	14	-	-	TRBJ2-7	TGCAGTGCTATTGACTCCCCCCTCCAGGGCGAGCAGTACTTC	CSAIDSPLQGEQYF
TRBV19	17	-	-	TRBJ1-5	TGTGCCAGTAGTATCGGTATTGGGAGGAAGAGCAATCAGCCCCAGCATTTT	CASSIGIGRKSNQPQHF
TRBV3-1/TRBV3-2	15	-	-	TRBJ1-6	TGTGCCAGCAGCCCAGAGCGACAGGATAATTCACCCCTCCACTTT	CASSPERQDNSPLHF
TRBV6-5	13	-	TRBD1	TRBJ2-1	TGTGCCAGCAGGAAGGGACAGAACAATGAGCAGTTCTTC	CASRKGQNNEQFF
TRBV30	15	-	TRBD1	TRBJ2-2	TGTGCCTGGAGTAAGGGGACAGGGAACACCGGGGAGCTGTTTTTT	CAWSKGTGNTGELFF
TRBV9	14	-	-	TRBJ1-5	TGTGCCAGCAGCGTAGAAGGAGGAGGACAGCCCCAGCATTTT	CASSVEGGGQPQHF
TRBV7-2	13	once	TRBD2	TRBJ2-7	TGTGCCAGTCTAGCGGTGGTAGGGTACGAGCAGTACTTC	CASLAVVGYEQYF
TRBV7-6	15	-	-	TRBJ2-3	TGTGCCAGCAGCTTAGCGGGACTTCCCACAGATACGCAGTATTTT	CASSLAGLPTDTQYF
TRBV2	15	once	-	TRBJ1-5	TGTGCCAGCAACCGGGTGGCGGGCAGCAATCAGCCCCAGCATTTT	CASNRVAGSNQPQHF
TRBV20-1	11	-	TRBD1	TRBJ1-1	TGCAGTGCTAGCGACAGGGGGCTAGCTTTCTTT	CSASDRGLAFF
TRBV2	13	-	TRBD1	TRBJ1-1	TGTGCCAGCCGACAGGGGATGAACACTGAAGCTTTCTTT	CASRQGMNTEAFF
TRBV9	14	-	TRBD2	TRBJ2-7	TGTGCCAGCAGCGCTTCCGGGACTACCTACGAGCAGTACTTC	CASSASGTTYEQYF
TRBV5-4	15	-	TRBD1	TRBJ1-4	TGTGCCAGCAGCTCAGAGACAGGGTCTAATGAAAAACTGTTTTTT	CASSSETGSNEKLFF
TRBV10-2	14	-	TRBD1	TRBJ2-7	TGCGCCAGCACTTGGACAGGGAGTTCCTACGAGCAGTACTTC	CASTWTGSSYEQYF
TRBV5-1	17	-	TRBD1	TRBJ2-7	TGCGCCAGCAGCTTGGCCATCAGGACAGGGGGCGCGGACGAGCAGTACTTC	CASSLAIRTGGADEQYF
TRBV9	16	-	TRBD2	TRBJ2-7	TGTGCCAGCAGCCCGCCGGGACTAGCGGGGGTTTACGAGCAGTACTTC	CASSPPGLAGVYEQYF
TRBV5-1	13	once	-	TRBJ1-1	TGCGCCAGCAGCTTGGGCGGGGAAACTGAAGCTTTCTTT	CASSLGGETEAFF
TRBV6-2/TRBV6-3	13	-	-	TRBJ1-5	TGTGCCAGCAGTTACTACAGGGATCAGCCCCAGCATTTT	CASSYYRDQPQHF
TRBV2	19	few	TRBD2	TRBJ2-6	TGTGCCAGCAGTGTCTCTAGGGAGGGTGGAGCAGAAAGGGCCAACGTCCTGACTTTC	CASSVSREGGAERANVLTF
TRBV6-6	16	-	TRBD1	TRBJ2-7	TGTGCCAGCAGTTACTCGCTGTCAGGGGGCTCCTACGAGCAGTACTTC	CASSYSLSGGSYEQYF
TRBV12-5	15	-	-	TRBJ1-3	TGTGCTAGTGGTTTGGCGGTTAGCTCTGGAAACACCATATATTTT	CASGLAVSSGNTIYF
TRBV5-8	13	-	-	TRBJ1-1	TGTGCCAGCTATAGGGACTTTTTAGGTACCGCTGTCTTT	CASYRDFLGTAVF
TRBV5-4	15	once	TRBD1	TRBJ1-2	TGTGCCAGCAGCTCCCGACAGGGGGCGGCCTATGGCTACACCTTC	CASSSRQGAAYGYTF
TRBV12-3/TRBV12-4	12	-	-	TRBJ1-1	TGTGCCAGCAGTTTAGCCGGGGGGGTGGCTTTCTTT	CASSLAGGVAFF
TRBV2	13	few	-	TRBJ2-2	TGTGCCAGCAGTGAATGGCAGACCGGGGAGCTGTTTTTT	CASSEWQTGELFF
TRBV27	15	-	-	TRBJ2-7	TGTGCCAGCAGCCGAGATCCCCTCCTTTCCTACGAGCAGTACTTC	CASSRDPLLSYEQYF
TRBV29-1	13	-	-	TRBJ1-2	TGCAGCGTTGAAGAAGCAGGGTCTTATGGCTACACCTTC	CSVEEAGSYGYTF
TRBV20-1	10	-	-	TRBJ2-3	TGCAGTATAAATACAGATACGCAGTATTTT	CSINTDTQYF
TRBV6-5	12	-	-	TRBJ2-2	TGTGCCAGCCTTCGGGAGACCGGGGAGCTGTTTTTT	CASLRETGELFF
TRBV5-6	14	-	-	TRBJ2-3	TGTGCCAGCAGCTTTCGGCAGGGCACAGATACGCAGTATTTT	CASSFRQGTDTQYF
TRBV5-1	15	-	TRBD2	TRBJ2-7	TGCGCCAGCAGCTTGGCAGGGACTAGCTCCTACGAGCAGTACTTC	CASSLAGTSSYEQYF
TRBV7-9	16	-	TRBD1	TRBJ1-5	TGTGCCAGCAGCCCAAAGGACAGGAGAGAAGATCAGCCCCAGCATTTT	CASSPKDRREDQPQHF
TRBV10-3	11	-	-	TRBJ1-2	TGTGCCATCATGGCCAGATATGGCTACACCTTC	CAIMARYGYTF
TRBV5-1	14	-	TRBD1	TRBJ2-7	TGCGCCAGCAGCTTGGGAGGGGGCAGTTACGAGCAGTACTTC	CASSLGGGSYEQYF
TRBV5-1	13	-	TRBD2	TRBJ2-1	TGCGCCAGCAGCCCAGGACTAGGCAATGAGCAGTTCTTC	CASSPGLGNEQFF
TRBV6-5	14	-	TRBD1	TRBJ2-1	TGTGCCAGCACCCTGACAGGGGGACAGGATGAGCAGTTCTTC	CASTLTGGQDEQFF
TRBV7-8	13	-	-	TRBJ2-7	TGTGCCAGCAGCCTACGACAAATCTACGAGCAGTACTTC	CASSLRQIYEQYF
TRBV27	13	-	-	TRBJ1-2	TGTGCCAGCAGTTTAAACAGGGCCTATGGCTACACCTTC	CASSLNRAYGYTF
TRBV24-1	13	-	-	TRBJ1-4	TGTGCCACCAGGGCAAAGACTAATGAAAAACTGTTTTTT	CATRAKTNEKLFF
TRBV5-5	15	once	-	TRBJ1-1	TGTGCCAGCAGCTTTGGACAAATCATGAACACTGAAGCTTTCTTT	CASSFGQIMNTEAFF
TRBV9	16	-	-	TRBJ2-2	TGTGCCAGCACTCCACTCGGGACTGGGGGCACCGGGGAGCTGTTTTTT	CASTPLGTGGTGELFF